The rows below give T cell receptor beta chains drawn from one sample of a study of metastatic and nonmetastatic thyroid tumors. MiXCR reprocessed the PCR reads for TCRdb. The sample lists approximately 25,000 clones, more than 14% occurring once. Material: blood. The receptors stem from a male donor with papillary thyroid cancer or a benign thyroid nodule (not recorded which). Some clones in this sample may be carry-over from other donors' samples. Both conserved end residues are part of each CDR3. The D gene is left open where the match is weak. Some rows have no size entry. The others give once, few or many, or a class for an expanded clone.

CDR3 protein: CASSQDITSTHTGELFF; CDR3 DNA: TGCGCCAGCAGCCAAGATATAACTAGCACGCACACCGGGGAGCTGTTTTTT; clone size: -; J gene: TRBJ2-2; V gene: TRBV4-1; D gene: -
CDR3 protein: CSAEQGLDQPQHF; CDR3 DNA: TGCAGTGCTGAGCAGGGTTTGGATCAGCCCCAGCATTTT; clone size: once; J gene: TRBJ1-5; V gene: TRBV20-1; D gene: -
CDR3 protein: CASMDSGTGESYNEQFF; CDR3 DNA: TGTGCCAGCATGGATAGCGGGACCGGCGAGTCCTACAATGAGCAGTTCTTC; clone size: -; J gene: TRBJ2-1; V gene: TRBV9; D gene: TRBD2
CDR3 protein: CASRAGQGDGNQPQHF; CDR3 DNA: TGTGCCAGCAGGGCGGGACAGGGAGACGGCAATCAGCCCCAGCATTTT; clone size: many; J gene: TRBJ1-5; V gene: TRBV2; D gene: TRBD1
CDR3 protein: CASSYGQGPNTEAFF; CDR3 DNA: TGTGCCAGCAGCTATGGACAGGGACCGAACACTGAAGCTTTCTTT; clone size: many; J gene: TRBJ1-1; V gene: TRBV9; D gene: TRBD1
CDR3 protein: CASSLALLYEQYF; CDR3 DNA: TGTGCCAGCAGCTTAGCGCTCCTCTACGAGCAGTACTTC; clone size: many; J gene: TRBJ2-7; V gene: TRBV11-1; D gene: -
CDR3 protein: CASSLRGTEKLFF; CDR3 DNA: TGTGCCAGCAGTTTAAGGGGAACCGAAAAACTGTTTTTT; clone size: -; J gene: TRBJ1-4; V gene: TRBV27; D gene: -
CDR3 protein: CASSVVGSSGNTIYF; CDR3 DNA: TGTGCCAGCAGCGTAGTAGGCAGTTCTGGAAACACCATATATTTT; clone size: many; J gene: TRBJ1-3; V gene: TRBV9; D gene: -
CDR3 protein: CASSISDNQPQHF; CDR3 DNA: TGTGCCAGTAGTATCTCGGATAATCAGCCCCAGCATTTT; clone size: many; J gene: TRBJ1-5; V gene: TRBV19; D gene: -
CDR3 protein: CASSSPGLAGVADTQYF; CDR3 DNA: TGTGCCAGCAGCTCCCCGGGACTAGCGGGGGTAGCAGATACGCAGTATTTT; clone size: many; J gene: TRBJ2-3; V gene: TRBV9; D gene: TRBD2
CDR3 protein: CASSLSPGGYEQYF; CDR3 DNA: TGTGCCAGCAGCTTATCACCCGGGGGCTACGAGCAGTACTTC; clone size: -; J gene: TRBJ2-7; V gene: TRBV11-2; D gene: -
CDR3 protein: CASSLLLQTSYEQYF; CDR3 DNA: TGTGCCAGCAGCTTACTCCTTCAGACCTCCTACGAGCAGTACTTC; clone size: -; J gene: TRBJ2-7; V gene: TRBV7-8; D gene: -
CDR3 protein: CASSLGSTGNTIYF; CDR3 DNA: TGTGCCAGCTCCCTCGGGAGTACGGGAAACACCATATATTTT; clone size: -; J gene: TRBJ1-3; V gene: TRBV18; D gene: -
CDR3 protein: CASTSGTSGGAGETQYF; CDR3 DNA: TGCGCCAGTACTTCCGGGACTAGCGGGGGGGCCGGGGAGACCCAGTACTTC; clone size: many; J gene: TRBJ2-5; V gene: TRBV4-1; D gene: TRBD2
CDR3 protein: CASSAGTSGNTIYF; CDR3 DNA: TGTGCCAGCTCAGCCGGGACAAGCGGAAACACCATATATTTT; clone size: many; J gene: TRBJ1-3; V gene: TRBV18; D gene: -
CDR3 protein: CASIPLIYSGQGSNEQYF; CDR3 DNA: TGTGCCAGCATACCGCTTATCTATTCTGGACAGGGGAGCAACGAGCAGTACTTC; clone size: -; J gene: TRBJ2-7; V gene: TRBV12-3/TRBV12-4; D gene: TRBD1
CDR3 protein: CASSLFLDRPTHPLHF; CDR3 DNA: TGTGCCAGCAGCTTGTTTTTAGACAGGCCCACCCATCCCCTCCACTTT; clone size: many; J gene: TRBJ1-6; V gene: TRBV5-6; D gene: -
CDR3 protein: CASIPYSGGAAVELFF; CDR3 DNA: TGTGCCAGCATCCCATACAGCGGGGGGGCGGCCGTGGAGCTGTTTTTT; clone size: -; J gene: TRBJ2-2; V gene: TRBV11-2; D gene: TRBD2
CDR3 protein: CASSTYGFGLDEQFF; CDR3 DNA: TGTGCCAGTAGTACGTATGGTTTTGGATTGGATGAGCAGTTCTTC; clone size: many; J gene: TRBJ2-1; V gene: TRBV19; D gene: -
CDR3 protein: CASSYQGLSTEAFF; CDR3 DNA: TGTGCCAGCAGTTACCAGGGGTTGAGCACTGAAGCTTTCTTT; clone size: medium-sized; J gene: TRBJ1-1; V gene: TRBV6-5; D gene: -
CDR3 protein: CASSLSHPYEQYF; CDR3 DNA: TGTGCCAGCAGCTTAAGCCATCCCTACGAGCAGTACTTC; clone size: -; J gene: TRBJ2-7; V gene: TRBV4-2; D gene: -
CDR3 protein: CASSENAGDTQYF; CDR3 DNA: TGCGCCAGCAGTGAGAATGCGGGGGATACGCAGTATTTT; clone size: many; J gene: TRBJ2-3; V gene: TRBV10-1; D gene: -
CDR3 protein: CASSQDPLRGGRETQYF; CDR3 DNA: TGCGCCAGCAGCCAAGATCCTCTGCGGGGGGGCCGGGAGACCCAGTACTTC; clone size: many; J gene: TRBJ2-5; V gene: TRBV4-1; D gene: TRBD2
CDR3 protein: CAWRSGWCDEQYF; CDR3 DNA: TGTGCCTGGAGATCAGGTTGGTGCGACGAGCAGTACTTC; clone size: once; J gene: TRBJ2-7; V gene: TRBV30; D gene: -
CDR3 protein: CASSPGGSFTETQYF; CDR3 DNA: TGTGCCAGCAGCCCCGGCGGGTCGTTTACGGAGACCCAGTACTTC; clone size: many; J gene: TRBJ2-5; V gene: TRBV5-4; D gene: -
CDR3 protein: CASSRLAGVNNEQFF; CDR3 DNA: TGTGCCAGCAGCCGCCTAGCGGGAGTGAACAATGAGCAGTTCTTC; clone size: many; J gene: TRBJ2-1; V gene: TRBV3-1; D gene: TRBD2
CDR3 protein: CASSFKQGLGYEQYF; CDR3 DNA: TGTGCCAGCAGTTTCAAACAGGGCTTGGGCTACGAGCAGTACTTC; clone size: -; J gene: TRBJ2-7; V gene: TRBV12-3/TRBV12-4; D gene: -
CDR3 protein: CASSYIPWVSYEQYF; CDR3 DNA: TGTGCCAGCAGTTACATCCCATGGGTCAGCTACGAGCAGTACTTC; clone size: few; J gene: TRBJ2-7; V gene: TRBV6-2/TRBV6-3; D gene: -
CDR3 protein: CASSPEGFGGYTF; CDR3 DNA: TGTGCCAGCTCACCAGAAGGGTTTGGTGGCTACACCTTC; clone size: many; J gene: TRBJ1-2; V gene: TRBV18; D gene: -
CDR3 protein: CASGVVVTGELFF; CDR3 DNA: TGTGCCAGCGGGGTTGTTGTCACCGGGGAGCTGTTTTTT; clone size: -; J gene: TRBJ2-2; V gene: TRBV6-1; D gene: -
CDR3 protein: CSAISGGGGSTDTQYF; CDR3 DNA: TGCAGTGCCATTTCCGGGGGAGGCGGTAGCACAGATACGCAGTATTTT; clone size: many; J gene: TRBJ2-3; V gene: TRBV20-1; D gene: -
CDR3 protein: CASSLGPGQTKHGQFF; CDR3 DNA: TGTGCCAGCAGCTTAGGACCAGGACAGACTAAACATGGGCAGTTCTTC; clone size: many; J gene: TRBJ2-1; V gene: TRBV7-6; D gene: -
CDR3 protein: CAWSVGGFTEAFF; CDR3 DNA: TGTGCCTGGAGTGTAGGAGGATTCACTGAAGCTTTCTTT; clone size: many; J gene: TRBJ1-1; V gene: TRBV30; D gene: -
CDR3 protein: CASSTTGPPAGEYF; CDR3 DNA: TGTGCCAGCAGTACCACTGGACCGCCGGCGGGCGAGTACTTC; clone size: few; J gene: TRBJ2-7; V gene: TRBV6-2/TRBV6-3; D gene: -
CDR3 protein: CASSTLTGELFF; CDR3 DNA: TGTGCCAGTAGTACCCTCACCGGGGAGCTGTTTTTT; clone size: many; J gene: TRBJ2-2; V gene: TRBV19; D gene: -
CDR3 protein: CASSDGLGNQPQHF; CDR3 DNA: TGTGCCAGCAGTGATGGGCTTGGCAATCAGCCCCAGCATTTT; clone size: many; J gene: TRBJ1-5; V gene: TRBV2; D gene: -
CDR3 protein: CSARLTHYEQYF; CDR3 DNA: TGCAGTGCTAGGCTTACACACTACGAGCAGTACTTC; clone size: many; J gene: TRBJ2-7; V gene: TRBV20-1; D gene: -
CDR3 protein: CSARVAWREREHYF; CDR3 DNA: TGCAGTGCTAGAGTAGCGTGGAGGGAGAGGGAGCATTACTTC; clone size: -; J gene: TRBJ2-7; V gene: TRBV20-1; D gene: -
CDR3 protein: CASSLTGTPNYEQYF; CDR3 DNA: TGCGCCAGCAGCCTTACCGGGACACCCAACTACGAGCAGTACTTC; clone size: -; J gene: TRBJ2-7; V gene: TRBV5-1; D gene: -
CDR3 protein: CASSMYSHLSESYEQYF; CDR3 DNA: TGTGCCAGCTCCATGTATTCACACTTATCGGAATCCTACGAGCAGTACTTC; clone size: many; J gene: TRBJ2-7; V gene: TRBV2; D gene: -
CDR3 protein: CAWRLSGLNTGELFF; CDR3 DNA: TGTGCCTGGAGGCTAAGCGGGTTGAACACCGGGGAGCTGTTTTTT; clone size: many; J gene: TRBJ2-2; V gene: TRBV30; D gene: -
CDR3 protein: CASSSGQAVRPLTNNSPLHF; CDR3 DNA: TGTGCCAGCAGTTCAGGACAGGCGGTTCGACCCCTTACGAATAATTCACCCCTCCACTTT; clone size: many; J gene: TRBJ1-6; V gene: TRBV12-3/TRBV12-4; D gene: TRBD1
CDR3 protein: CASSYAGGKRNEQFF; CDR3 DNA: TGTGCCAGCAGTTACGCGGGAGGGAAGCGGAATGAGCAGTTCTTC; clone size: many; J gene: TRBJ2-1; V gene: TRBV6-5; D gene: TRBD2
CDR3 protein: CASNWGGALTGELFF; CDR3 DNA: TGTGCCAGTAACTGGGGGGGTGCCCTGACCGGGGAGCTGTTTTTT; clone size: many; J gene: TRBJ2-2; V gene: TRBV19; D gene: TRBD2
CDR3 protein: CASKEAQAEKLFF; CDR3 DNA: TGCGCCAGCAAAGAGGCTCAGGCTGAAAAACTGTTTTTT; clone size: many; J gene: TRBJ1-4; V gene: TRBV10-2; D gene: -
CDR3 protein: CASSSREAGGRTGELFF; CDR3 DNA: TGTGCCAGCAGCTCTCGGGAGGCGGGGGGGCGGACCGGGGAGCTGTTTTTT; clone size: many; J gene: TRBJ2-2; V gene: TRBV5-6; D gene: TRBD2
CDR3 protein: CASTSSYNEQFF; CDR3 DNA: TGTGCCAGCACCAGCTCCTACAATGAGCAGTTCTTC; clone size: many; J gene: TRBJ2-1; V gene: TRBV6-2/TRBV6-3; D gene: -
CDR3 protein: CASSLGRFSNYGYTF; CDR3 DNA: TGTGCCAGCAGCCTCGGCAGGTTTAGTAACTATGGCTACACCTTC; clone size: many; J gene: TRBJ1-2; V gene: TRBV3-1; D gene: -
CDR3 protein: CASRYRDSNTDTQYF; CDR3 DNA: TGTGCCAGCCGTTACCGGGACAGCAACACAGATACGCAGTATTTT; clone size: many; J gene: TRBJ2-3; V gene: TRBV5-5; D gene: TRBD1
CDR3 protein: CARKTGQGGGELFF; CDR3 DNA: TGTGCCAGAAAAACGGGACAGGGCGGCGGGGAGCTGTTTTTT; clone size: many; J gene: TRBJ2-2; V gene: TRBV2; D gene: TRBD1
CDR3 protein: CASSSSVGSYEQYF; CDR3 DNA: TGTGCCAGCAGCTCTAGCGTCGGCTCCTACGAGCAGTACTTC; clone size: many; J gene: TRBJ2-7; V gene: TRBV7-6; D gene: -
CDR3 protein: CASTDLGVARFSTDTQYF; CDR3 DNA: TGTGCCAGCACCGACCTGGGGGTAGCGCGATTCTCGACAGATACGCAGTATTTT; clone size: -; J gene: TRBJ2-3; V gene: TRBV28; D gene: -
CDR3 protein: CASSPQGEVNYGYTF; CDR3 DNA: TGCGCCAGCAGCCCCCAGGGGGAGGTTAACTATGGCTACACCTTC; clone size: medium-sized; J gene: TRBJ1-2; V gene: TRBV5-1; D gene: TRBD1
CDR3 protein: CASSLRNARSSEQFF; CDR3 DNA: TGTGCCAGCAGCCTTCGTAATGCCCGTAGTAGTGAGCAGTTCTTC; clone size: many; J gene: TRBJ2-1; V gene: TRBV14; D gene: -
CDR3 protein: CASGSSDEQYF; CDR3 DNA: TGTGCCAGCGGAAGCTCCGACGAGCAGTACTTC; clone size: medium-sized; J gene: TRBJ2-7; V gene: TRBV7-2; D gene: -
CDR3 protein: CASSLSERGGNQETQYF; CDR3 DNA: TGTGCCAGCAGCTTATCAGAGCGGGGGGGAAACCAAGAGACCCAGTACTTC; clone size: -; J gene: TRBJ2-5; V gene: TRBV7-3; D gene: TRBD2